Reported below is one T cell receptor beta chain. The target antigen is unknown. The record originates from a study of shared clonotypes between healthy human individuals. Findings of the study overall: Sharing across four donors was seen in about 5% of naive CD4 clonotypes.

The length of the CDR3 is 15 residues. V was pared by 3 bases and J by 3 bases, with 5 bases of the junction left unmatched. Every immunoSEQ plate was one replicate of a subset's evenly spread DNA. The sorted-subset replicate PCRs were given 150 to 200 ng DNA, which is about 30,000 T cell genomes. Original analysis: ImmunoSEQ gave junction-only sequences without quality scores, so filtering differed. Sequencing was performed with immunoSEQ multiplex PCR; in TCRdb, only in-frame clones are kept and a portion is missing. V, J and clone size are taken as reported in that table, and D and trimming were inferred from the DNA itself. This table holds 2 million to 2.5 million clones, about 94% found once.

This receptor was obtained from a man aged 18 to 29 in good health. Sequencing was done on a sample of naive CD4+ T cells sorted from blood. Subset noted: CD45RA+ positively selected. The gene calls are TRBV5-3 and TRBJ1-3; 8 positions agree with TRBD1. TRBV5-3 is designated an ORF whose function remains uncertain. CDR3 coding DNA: TGTGCCAGAAGCTCAGGGGGCGCCTTTGGAAACACCATATATTTT. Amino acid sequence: CARSSGGAFGNTIYF.